This T cell receptor beta chain emerged from a study of Tregs in tolerant kidney transplant recipients. A remark on this clone: The read falls 3 residues short of the CDR3 end, and the missing part is taken from the germline J gene.

Libraries were prepared by immunoSEQ multiplex PCR; TCRdb keeps only in-frame clonotypes and omits some of them. The table counts some 30,000 clones; 1.8% lies in the top ten. Mixed chimerism was transient after nonmyeloablative marrow transplants from related graft donors. The J segment lost 2 bases and the V segment lost 3 bases, leaving 4 bases of the junction unmatched. In germline, CDR1 is GTSNPN, CDR2 SVGIG (reference sequence). CDR3 size: 13 residues. The V and J genes are TRBV30 and TRBJ2-7; 7 bases line up with TRBD1. The sample was CD4+ T cells from blood (PBMCs), taken 24 months after the transplant. The source of this sequence is a human patient who received a combined kidney and bone marrow transplant. The graft donor may be the source of some T cells. CDR3 DNA (partial): TGTGCCTGGAGGGGGGACAGTCCCTACGAG. Protein sequence: CAWRGDSPYE. The full-length CDR3 reads as CAWRGDSPYEQYF.